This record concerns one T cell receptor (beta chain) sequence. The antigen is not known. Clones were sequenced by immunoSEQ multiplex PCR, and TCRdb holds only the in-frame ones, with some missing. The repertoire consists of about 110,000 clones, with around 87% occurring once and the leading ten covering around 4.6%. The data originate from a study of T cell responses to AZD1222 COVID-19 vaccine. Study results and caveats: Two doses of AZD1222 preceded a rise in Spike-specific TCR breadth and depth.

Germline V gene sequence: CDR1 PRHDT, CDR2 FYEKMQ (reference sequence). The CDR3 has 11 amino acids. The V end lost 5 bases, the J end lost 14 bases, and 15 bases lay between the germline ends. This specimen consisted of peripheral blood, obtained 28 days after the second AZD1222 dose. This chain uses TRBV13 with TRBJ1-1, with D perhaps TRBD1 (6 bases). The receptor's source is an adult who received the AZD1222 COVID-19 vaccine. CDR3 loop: CASSLSAQGFF. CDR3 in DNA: TGTGCCAGCAGCCTGTCGGCCCAGGGGTTCTTT.